The entry below describes one T cell receptor beta chain. Unmatched junction bases numbered 6, after V lost 5 bases and J lost 4 bases. The germline gives CDR1 SGHTA, CDR2 FQGNSA. This CDR3 contains 15 residues. These data are taken from a study of identical twins. TCRdb used MiXCR to reprocess the 5' RACE reads, holding one entry per CDR3 protein. Of around 550,000 distinct CDR3 sequences in the sample, 13% to 15% were seen once. This sample was also put to use in a study of yellow fever vaccine responses in identical twins.

This clonotype was obtained from a woman aged 18-29 years in good health. The sequenced sample consisted of CD4+ T cells sorted from blood. This chain connects TRBV7-2 to TRBJ1-3, with TRBD1 identical over 9 bases. In DNA, the CDR3 is TGTGCCAGCAGCCCGCACAGGGGGCTCGGAAACACCATATATTTT. As protein: CASSPHRGLGNTIYF.